This paragraph covers one T cell receptor beta chain sequence. Antigen specificity is unknown. Repertoires were generated with immunoSEQ multiplex PCR, while TCRdb's copy carries only in-frame clones and drops some. The data contain about 770,000 clones, around 70% of them seen just once; the ten biggest clones take up more than 1.5%. Unmatched junction bases numbered 11, after V lost 3 bases and J lost 4 bases. Germline lookup yields CDR1 SNHLY and CDR2 FYNNEI. This CDR3 is built from 17 residues. The data were taken from a study of shared clonotypes between healthy human individuals. Overall study findings and caveats: Genetic and exposure-history diversity was limited by the few donors.

Memory CD4+ cells were the fraction left after CD45RA+ naive selection. The origin of this receptor is a woman aged 30 to 39 in good health. This rearrangement joins TRBV2 to TRBJ2-2; 7 bases match TRBD2. The specimen was memory CD4+ T cells sorted from blood. Regarding subset: CD45RA-negative fraction. The CDR3: CASSDPHGGLITGELFF. CDR3 nucleotide sequence: TGTGCCAGCAGTGACCCACACGGGGGACTAATCACCGGGGAGCTGTTTTTT.